Presented here are 3 T cell receptor beta chains from one specimen sequenced in a study of blood T cells in healthy people across ages (dated by TCRdb to 2014 to 2015). Library generation was performed with 5' RACE. The run used an Illumina HiSeq 2500. The second PCR ran for roughly 7 to 11 cycles and used a J-beta primer mix along with a sample-barcoded 5' primer. Using fastp trimming at Q25 and MiXCR clonotype assembly, TCRdb reanalyzed the public sequencing data and kept in-frame beta chains. Each entry merges the rows of one CDR3 protein and shows their most common DNA and genes. A total of around 900,000 distinct CDR3 sequences appear in this sample, just over 50% of them only once. Jointly, the top ten make up about a fifth of the sample. Sample: blood. These receptors all come from a woman aged 55-69 years in good health.

This clonotype came up a few times. The J gene is TRBJ2-3, the V gene TRBV7-2, with TRBD1 identical over 7 bases. The CDR3 runs to 15 residues. Per the germline V gene, CDR1 is SGHTA and CDR2 is FQGNSA. Trimming took 0 bases from V and 5 from J; bases not matched to a gene: 5. The chain's CDR3 is CASSLAGQRIDTQYF. The CDR3 bases are TGTGCCAGCAGCTTAGCGGGACAGAGAATAGATACGCAGTATTTT.

This sequence joins TRBV12-3 or TRBV12-4 and TRBJ2-3; D unresolved. Between the trimmed V and J ends, which lost 1 base and 4 bases, there was a span of 12 bases. This CDR3 comprises 15 residues. CDR3 DNA sequence: TGTGCCAGCAGTTTAGACCCGACTCCATCAGATACGCAGTATTTT. Translation gives CASSLDPTPSDTQYF.

The V gene is TRBV29-1, the J gene TRBJ2-1, with D uncertain. The J call may be in error: the DNA end matches TRBJ2-7 better. The CDR3 consists of 14 residues. Germline-derived CDR1 and CDR2 are SQVTM and ANQGSEA. The CDR3 is CSVSGAGIYNEQYF. CDR3 sequence (DNA): TGCAGCGTTTCGGGTGCCGGAATCTACAATGAGCAGTACTTC.